Shown below are 29 T cell receptor beta chains from a single sample sequenced in a study of T cells expressing NK-cell markers. TCRdb reprocessed the 5' RACE reads and reports one entry per CDR3 protein, with no DNA. The ten top clones account for approximately 17%, within a sample of roughly 180,000 distinct CDR3 sequences. Input material: blood T cells: a sorted CD56 or NKG2C T cell subset, CD4+ or CD8+ T cells, or bulk PBMC T cells (not recorded which). The receptors shown here come from a woman aged 18-69 years in good health.

This chain joins TRBV5-1 and TRBJ2-7; TCRdb's D call, TRBD2, is unchecked because there is no DNA. CDR1 and CDR2 (germline): SGHRS, YFSETQ. CDR3 size: 16 residues. The CDR3 loop is CASNSGRWEKSYEQYF.

The chain links TRBV19 to TRBJ2-4; checking the TCRdb D call of TRBD1 is not possible without DNA. The CDR3 length is 15 residues. Germline values: CDR1 LNHDA, CDR2 SQIVND (reference sequence). The CDR3 spells CASSTRTGSQNIQYF.

The V and J genes are TRBV5-1 and TRBJ2-7; the D call from TCRdb, TRBD1, cannot be confirmed without DNA. Germline V CDR1 and CDR2: SGHRS, YFSETQ. The CDR3 is 15 residues long. CDR3 amino acids: CASSSRVNPSYEQYF.

This chain joins TRBV4-2 and TRBJ2-3; checking the TCRdb D call of TRBD2 is not possible without DNA. From germline, CDR1 is LGHNA and CDR2 YNFKEQ. This CDR3 is 13 amino acids long. The CDR3 sequence is CASSPGGPDTQYF.

This CDR3 is CSAPGAGTGFGEKLFF. The V and J genes are TRBV20-1 and TRBJ1-4; TCRdb indicates TRBD1, and absent DNA this call remains unverified. This CDR3 has 16 amino acids. CDR1 is DFQATT, CDR2 SNEGSKA, per germline (reference sequence).

The chain is built from TRBV20-1 and TRBJ2-2. This CDR3 comprises 16 residues. Germline V gene lookup returns CDR1 DFQATT and CDR2 SNEGSKA (reference sequence). The CDR3 sequence: CSASDVRNQDTGELFF.

V gene TRBV7-2 combines with J gene TRBJ2-7; TCRdb's D gene call, TRBD1, goes unchecked for lack of DNA. Germline V gene sequence: CDR1 SGHTA, CDR2 FQGNSA. The CDR3 covers 15 residues. The CDR3 protein is CASSIWDSQAYEQYF.

The chain has TRBV5-1 and TRBJ2-5; there is no DNA to check the TCRdb D call of TRBD1. The CDR3 has 15 amino acids. Germline V CDR1 and CDR2: SGHRS, YFSETQ. This CDR3 reads CASSLDGGGQETQYF. Filled out from reference TRBV5-1 and TRBJ2-5, the complete variable domain reads KAGVTQTPRYLIKTRGQQVTLSCSPISGHRSVSWYQQTPGQGLQFLFEYFSETQRNKGNFPGRFSGRQFSNSRSEMNVSTLELGDSALYLCASSLDGGGQETQYFGPGTRLLVL.

The chain recombines TRBV4-1 with TRBJ2-4; there is no DNA to check the TCRdb D call of TRBD2. Germline V lookup: CDR1 MGHRA, CDR2 YSYEKL. CDR3 length: 15 amino acids. The chain's CDR3 is CASSQDGRVKNIQYF.

The rearrangement joins TRBV27 to TRBJ2-2; TCRdb picks TRBD1, but there is no DNA to check that call. This CDR3 has 18 amino acids. In germline, CDR1 is MNHEY, CDR2 SMNVEV (reference sequence). The CDR3 sequence is CASSLERDSIANTGELFF.

CDR3 loop: CATSDLKGKYNEQFF. The V call is TRBV24-1, the J call TRBJ2-1. Germline V gives CDR1 KGHDR, CDR2 SFDVKD. The CDR3 has 15 residues.

The J gene is TRBJ2-5, the V gene TRBV20-1; absent DNA, TCRdb's TRBD2 call cannot be checked. Germline lookup yields CDR1 DFQATT and CDR2 SNEGSKA (reference sequence). The CDR3 is 14 residues long. The CDR3 sequence: CSATRTSVQETQYF.

V gene TRBV29-1 combines with J gene TRBJ1-5; TCRdb selects TRBD1, and the lack of DNA leaves this call unchecked. The CDR3 spans 12 residues. CDR1 and CDR2 from the germline V gene are SQVTM and ANQGSEA. CDR3 region: CSVGSGNQPQHF.

CDR3 loop: CASSPTGMNTEAFF. The chain has TRBV27 and TRBJ1-1; TCRdb reports TRBD1, a call that lacks DNA to check it against. Per the germline V gene, CDR1 is MNHEY and CDR2 is SMNVEV (reference sequence). This CDR3 has 14 residues.

The chain couples TRBV6-5 to TRBJ2-7; TCRdb calls TRBD1, which cannot be checked without DNA. Germline V gene data show CDR1 as MNHEY and CDR2 as SVGAGI. CDR3 length: 15 residues. CDR3 region: CASSLWTGENYEQYF.

This chain joins TRBV20-1 and TRBJ2-2; TCRdb proposes TRBD2, but this gene call is untestable without DNA. Germline values: CDR1 DFQATT, CDR2 SNEGSKA (reference sequence). CDR3 length: 17 amino acids. The chain's CDR3 is CSARDRGSGRRTGELFF.

This chain connects TRBV7-9 to TRBJ2-3; there is no DNA to check the TCRdb D call of TRBD2. Germline CDR1 and CDR2: SEHNR and FQNEAQ (reference sequence). CDR3 size: 16 residues. CDR3 loop: CASSRLTSGILYTQYF.

The chain employs TRBV6-1 and TRBJ1-5. Germline V gene lookup returns CDR1 MNHNS and CDR2 SASEGT. CDR3 length: 15 amino acids. The CDR3 spells CASSLSQRGNQPQHF.

The genes are TRBV18 and TRBJ1-1; TCRdb proposes TRBD1, but this gene call is untestable without DNA. Germline CDR1 reads KGHSH; CDR2 reads LQKENI. CDR3 length: 13 residues. CDR3: CASFTGANTEAFF. The full variable domain, completed using reference TRBV18 and TRBJ1-1, is NAGVMQNPRHLVRRRGQEARLRCSPMKGHSHVYWYRQLPEEGLKFMVYLQKENIIDESGMPKERFSAEFPKEGPSILRIQQVVRGDSAAYFCASFTGANTEAFFGQGTRLTVV.

V and J are TRBV11-2 and TRBJ1-1. The CDR3 is 15 amino acids. Germline lookup yields CDR1 SGHAT and CDR2 FQNNGV. CDR3 residues: CASSLREFGNTEAFF.

The rearrangement uses TRBV7-2 and TRBJ2-1; the TCRdb call, TRBD1, lacks DNA for checking. The CDR3 runs 14 residues. The germline gives CDR1 SGHTA, CDR2 FQGNSA. The CDR3 sequence: CASSWSPVGDEQFF.

The rearrangement uses TRBV10-3 and TRBJ2-1. The CDR3 extends over 15 amino acids. CDR1 and CDR2 (germline): ENHRY, SYGVKD. The CDR3 sequence: CAISESRSTSNEQFF.

V and J are TRBV7-9 and TRBJ2-7; TCRdb proposes TRBD1, but this gene call is untestable without DNA. From germline, CDR1 is SEHNR and CDR2 FQNEAQ (reference sequence). The CDR3 covers 14 residues. The CDR3 sequence: CASSGVGLSPEQYF. The full variable domain, completed using reference TRBV7-9 and TRBJ2-7, is DTGVSQNPRHKITKRGQNVTFRCDPISEHNRLYWYRQTLGQGPEFLTYFQNEAQLEKSRLLSDRFSAERPKGSFSTLEIQRTEQGDSAMYLCASSGVGLSPEQYFGPGTRLTVT.

The chain is built from TRBV29-1 and TRBJ2-3. Germline-derived CDR1 and CDR2 are SQVTM and ANQGSEA. The CDR3 totals 12 residues. The CDR3 protein is CSVEIVGDTQYF.

The chain links TRBV5-1 to TRBJ1-4; TCRdb's D gene call, TRBD1, goes unchecked for lack of DNA. This CDR3 region has 14 residues. The germline V gene encodes CDR1 SGHRS and CDR2 YFSETQ. CDR3 sequence: CASSLGQLDEKLFF.

The chain is built from TRBV5-1 and TRBJ2-5; with no DNA, the TCRdb D assignment of TRBD2 cannot be verified. Germline V gene sequence: CDR1 SGHRS, CDR2 YFSETQ. This CDR3 contains 18 residues. CDR3: CASSLGLAGFWGGETQYF. The variable domain in full, with the rest retrieved from reference TRBV5-1 and TRBJ2-5, is KAGVTQTPRYLIKTRGQQVTLSCSPISGHRSVSWYQQTPGQGLQFLFEYFSETQRNKGNFPGRFSGRQFSNSRSEMNVSTLELGDSALYLCASSLGLAGFWGGETQYFGPGTRLLVL.

The V and J genes are TRBV20-1 and TRBJ2-2; the TCRdb D gene call, TRBD1, has no DNA to confirm it. The CDR3 runs 15 residues. The germline V gene has CDR1 DFQATT and CDR2 SNEGSKA (reference sequence). The CDR3 loop reads CSALSGQGAGGELFF.

This rearrangement joins TRBV5-8 to TRBJ2-1; the D gene TCRdb calls, TRBD1, cannot be checked with no DNA. The CDR3 loop spans 13 amino acids. Per germline, CDR1 SGHTS and CDR2 YDEGEE. This chain's CDR3 is CASSAGTYNEQFF.

The chain joins TRBV28 to TRBJ2-7; TCRdb returns TRBD1, unconfirmable since there is no DNA. CDR1 and CDR2 from the germline V gene are MDHEN and SYDVKM. This CDR3 contains 14 residues. CDR3 sequence reads: CAGSDGQGALEQYF.